The present entry profiles one T cell receptor beta chain with its context. The data derive from a study of cytotoxic CD8 clonotypes in ibrutinib-treated CLL. The method was immunoSEQ multiplex PCR; TCRdb's version includes in-frame clones alone and lacks a portion of them. The sample includes about 92,000 clones, roughly four fifths of them seen just once. TCR beta libraries used approximately 1.8 micrograms of genomic DNA from cryopreserved PBMCs. This CDR3 comprises 14 residues. CDR1 is SEHNR and CDR2 is FQNEAQ in the germline V gene (reference sequence). V lost 1 base to trimming and J lost 4 bases, with 7 bases between them.

The sequencing here drew on PBMCs, taken after 24 months of ibrutinib treatment. The TCR comes from a human donor with chronic lymphocytic leukemia. The chain employs TRBV7-9 and TRBJ1-4; no definite D call. CDR3 sequence: CASSLVVLNEKLFF. CDR3 nucleotides: TGTGCCAGCAGCTTAGTCGTCCTTAATGAAAAACTGTTTTTT.